This T cell receptor beta chain was recovered during a study of blood T cell repertoires in COVID-19. Study-level information: Sites across the United States, Italy and Spain contributed samples from acute and convalescent COVID-19.

The protocol was immunoSEQ multiplex PCR, while the TCRdb copy is restricted to in-frame clones and leaves out a portion. The table records hundreds of thousands of clones, roughly 89% of them present only once. The V end was cut by 3 bases, the J end by 4 bases, with 12 bases between. Germline V gene data show CDR1 as DFQATT and CDR2 as SNEGSKA (reference sequence). The CDR3 contains 13 residues. The sequenced material came from PBMCs or T cells enriched from blood (not recorded which). V gene TRBV20-1 combines with J gene TRBJ1-1, with D possibly being TRBD1 (6 bases). The origin of this receptor is a woman aged 18-29 years who had recovered from COVID-19. For the CDR3, the DNA is TGCAGTGCTAGTATGGGGGCGTTCACTGAAGCTTTCTTT. Encoded protein: CSASMGAFTEAFF.